Listed here are 8 T cell receptor beta chains from one sample, sequenced in a study of blood T cells in healthy people across ages. Primed by a sample-barcoded 5' primer and a J-beta primer mix, a second PCR proceeded for 7 to 11 cycles. TCRdb analysed the 5' RACE reads with MiXCR anew, one entry per CDR3 protein. This sample has about 1.6 million distinct CDR3 sequences, with around 35% found just once. The specimen was blood. The receptors stem from a woman in her thirties in good health.

This clonotype occurred a few times. This chain joins TRBV2 and TRBJ2-7; 8 bases are a match to TRBD2. The CDR3 spans 14 residues. The ends lost 4 bases at V and 5 bases at J; junction bases unmatched: 7. CDR1 is SNHLY and CDR2 is FYNNEI in the germline V gene. The CDR3 region has the DNA TGTGCCAGCAGTGTATCAGCGGGAGCCCACGAGCAGTACTTC. The encoded protein is CASSVSAGAHEQYF.

This clonotype came up a few times. J is TRBJ2-5 and V is TRBV20-1; D is uncertain. Germline lookup yields CDR1 DFQATT and CDR2 SNEGSKA (reference sequence). V dropped 2 bases and J dropped 4 bases, with 8 bases sitting between them. The CDR3 runs to 12 residues. The CDR3 sequence is CSARKVSETQYF. CDR3 in DNA: TGCAGTGCTAGAAAGGTGTCAGAGACCCAGTACTTC.

The CDR3 is CASGQPGETQYF. CDR3 nucleotides: TGTGCCAGCGGCCAACCGGGAGAGACCCAGTACTTC. This chain joins TRBV7-9 and TRBJ2-5, with unresolved D. Trimming stripped 8 bases from V and 4 bases from J, with 11 bases between. The CDR3 is 12 amino acids. CDR1 and CDR2 from the germline V gene are SEHNR and FQNEAQ (reference sequence).

This clonotype was observed a handful of times. The chain employs TRBV3-1 and TRBJ2-1; D possibly uses TRBD1 or TRBD2 (5 bases each). V was pared by 4 bases and J by 7 bases, with 17 bases between. Per germline, CDR1 LGHDT and CDR2 YNNKEL (reference sequence). The CDR3 length is 15 residues. The CDR3 is CASSPRGTLGNEQFF. DNA for the CDR3: TGTGCCAGCAGCCCCCGAGGGACCCTCGGGAATGAGCAGTTCTTC.

The V gene is TRBV20-1, the J gene TRBJ2-1; the D is unclear. The germline V and J ends were trimmed by 4 bases and 1 base, with 14 bases remaining between them. The CDR3 covers 15 residues. CDR1 is DFQATT and CDR2 is SNEGSKA in the germline V gene (reference sequence). In nucleotides, the CDR3 is TGCAGTGCTACTCGGAGCCGGCTTTCCTACAATGAGCAGTTCTTC. Its translation: CSATRSRLSYNEQFF.

This clonotype was picked up one time. The J gene is TRBJ2-1, the V gene TRBV12-3 or TRBV12-4; D is possibly TRBD1 (5 bases). The CDR3 is 14 amino acids. The germline V and J ends were trimmed by 6 bases and 6 bases, with 15 bases remaining between them. This chain's CDR3 is CASRSIRVGNEQFF. DNA for the CDR3: TGTGCCAGCAGATCCATCAGGGTTGGCAATGAGCAGTTCTTC.

The chain has TRBV18 and TRBJ1-1, with no clear D. Trimming pared 4 bases from V and 8 bases from J, leaving 14 bases between. The CDR3 contains 13 residues. The germline V gene encodes CDR1 KGHSH and CDR2 LQKENI. The DNA for the CDR3 is TGTGCCAGCTCACTAGCCCCTCGACGGGAAGCTTTCTTT. This encodes CASSLAPRREAFF.

Comment on this clonotype: Sequence at one end of the junction differs from germline and may be a read error. The CDR3 sequence is CASSQESDSYGYTF. CDR3 nucleotides: TGCGCCAGCAGTCAAGAATCGGACTCCTATGGCTACACCTTC. The chain is built from TRBV4-1 and TRBJ1-2; D ambiguous. The CDR3 runs to 14 residues. CDR1 is MGHRA and CDR2 is YSYEKL in the germline V gene.